This TCR beta chain derives from a study of PD-L1 blockade in urothelial cancer (dated by TCRdb to about 2017). As for the study more broadly: All patients started therapy around 2014 and received atezolizumab 1,200 mg intravenously every 3 weeks. About 90% of the 29 patients were males with bladder-origin urothelial cancer, and about 65% of the roughly 30 reported a prior smoking history. An ECOG performance status of 0 or 1 was recorded for the patients, and 0 to 3 prior chemotherapy regimens had been received by the patients. Blood samples were analyzed at 3 weeks after treatment start (second dose) and at 6 weeks after treatment start. Blood samples gave a median of 141,255 T cells and tens of thousands of unique TCRs, with a median clonality of 0.080. The study was an exploratory multi-omic analysis of somatic, immune and clinical correlates of response to PD-L1 blockade with atezolizumab in urothelial cancer. Pretreatment tumor samples, along with matched peripheral blood serially collected before and after atezolizumab treatment, were subjected to TCR sequencing. Durable clinical benefit was defined as a progression-free survival longer than 6 months, and TCR features were additionally tested against progression-free survival and overall survival. Whole exome sequencing and RNA sequencing of pretreatment tumors were performed alongside TCR sequencing in the same patients. Durable clinical benefit was achieved by nine patients and was not achieved by 20 patients. Pretreatment blood TCR-seq was available for under 35 patients, at least one posttreatment blood collection was obtained for some 24 patients, and tumor TCR-seq was available for some 24 patients.

In regard to this clone: The antigen this receptor binds is unknown. Base-call qualities are not available, and no considerably larger clone is one nucleotide away.

Read against the paper, the sample's time point label means: peripheral blood 6 weeks after treatment start. The cohort included about 30 patients with locally advanced or metastatic urothelial carcinoma who were treated at Memorial Sloan Kettering on a trial protocol. Peripheral blood mononuclear cells were collected from each patient pretreatment and during treatment, giving between 1 and 8 total time points per patient. The Qiagen DNeasy Blood extraction kit was used to purify genomic DNA from total PBMCs and tumor samples. PBMCs were collected pretreatment and during treatment and were isolated and stored as previously described. The germline V end is reduced by 6 bases and the J end by 8 bases; junction bases left unmatched: 9. The CDR3 has 13 amino acids, counting the end cysteine and phenylalanine. The entry retains the CDR3 DNA only, 39 bases that are in frame from base 1. The germline V gene sets CDR1 to SNHLY and CDR2 to FYNNEI.

Each PCR received spiked-in synthetic TCR analog templates so that absolute template abundance could be estimated from read counts. The immunoSEQ assay used bias-controlled V and J gene primers to amplify TCRbeta CDR3 regions from genomic DNA. Sequencing of rearranged TCRbeta segments was performed at approximately 20X coverage. The published analysis was carried out like this. Clustering was used to correct sequencing errors, and CDR3s were annotated against IMGT to assign V, D and J genes. Downstream analyses used only productive TCRbeta rearrangements, leaving out any out-of-frame or stop-codon sequences. Clonality was computed as one minus Shannon entropy normalized by the log of the number of unique productive sequences. Fisher's exact test with Benjamini-Hochberg correction, using a cutoff of adjusted p below 0.01, was how clones that differed between time points or between blood and tumor were identified. TCRdb took over this immuneACCESS table, retaining in-frame rearrangements with V and J assigned. Such tables are incomplete; in checked studies, under half of the missing clones stem from an unresolved V gene, and the remainder is unexplained. That table supplies the V and J calls and clone size; D and trimming were determined from the DNA. This sample has approximately 40,000 clones in its table, and 86% of those were observed once. Jointly, the top ten make up over 20% of the sample.

Overall results and qualifications from the work: Among patients with durable benefit, tumor-associated TCR clones showed greater expansion in peripheral blood 3 weeks after treatment started (n ≈ 22, p = 0.022). Because the sample size was small (n ≈ 29) and many of the analyses were exploratory, the results are meant to be hypothesis-generating. A pretreatment peripheral blood TCR clonality below the median was linked to improved progression-free and overall survival.

Rearrangement joined TRBV2 to TRBJ1-2, with 7 middle bases fitting TRBD1. The starting material was PBMCs, obtained around atezolizumab (anti-PD-L1) treatment. The clonotype was recovered from a man in his fifties or sixties with urothelial cancer. The DNA reads TGTGCCAGCAGCCCCGAGGGGGCGGGAGGCTACACCTTC. This codes for CASSPEGAGGYTF.